This is a list of T cell receptor beta chains from one sample in a study of blood T cell repertoires in COVID-19. TCRdb keeps only in-frame clones here, not all; method: immunoSEQ multiplex PCR. The table records roughly 94,000 clones, around 80% of them present only once. The sample comprised peripheral blood. Receptor source: a man in his 60s with acute or convalescent COVID-19. The CDR3 runs from the conserved cysteine through the conserved F or W. Not all rows give a size; the values are once, few, many and, for expanded clones, a class.

>TRBJ1-5|once|TRBV19
CASHPSQSNQPQHF
>TRBJ2-2|NA|TRBV25-1
CASTWATGELFF
>TRBJ2-3|NA|TRBV10-3
CAISVSQTSTDTQYF
>TRBJ2-3|NA|TRBV28
CASSPLRGGHSTDTQYF
>TRBJ1-5|NA|TRBV6-1
CASSEGGHLIKGHNQPQHF
>TRBJ1-2|NA|TRBV28
CASSLSDRGDYGYTF
>TRBJ2-3|NA|TRBV27
CASSFRENTDTQYF
>TRBJ1-4|NA|TRBV18
CASSPPGTGNEKLFF
>TRBJ1-1|few|TRBV7-9
CASSFWTGGVAEAFF
>TRBJ2-3|NA|TRBV3-1/TRBV3-2
CASSRSGSTDTQYF
>TRBJ2-1|once|TRBV27
CASRLAGGNYNEQFF
>TRBJ2-5|once|TRBV2
CANGGGRRETQYF
>TRBJ1-6|once|TRBV5-1
CASSLAGGGGNNSPLHF
>TRBJ1-6|NA|TRBV4-3
CASSQAQGNSPLHF
>TRBJ2-1|NA|TRBV2
CASSGAGSSYNEQFF
>TRBJ2-5|NA|TRBV30
CAWSGSGGGQETQYF
>TRBJ2-6|NA|TRBV11-2
CASSPKRARRFSGANVLTF
>TRBJ1-2|once|TRBV28
CASSSGTGGGYTF
>TRBJ2-3|NA|TRBV19
CASRAGTGGVHTQYF
>TRBJ1-5|few|TRBV27
CASSHGSGAGNQPQHF
>TRBJ1-2|NA|TRBV12-3/TRBV12-4
CASSLYSYGYTF
>TRBJ2-5|NA|TRBV20-1
CSASNRGETQYF
>TRBJ1-1|few|TRBV25-1
CASSWNGGMNTEAFF
>TRBJ1-6|NA|TRBV5-1
CASSLAGRSPLHF